This T cell receptor beta chain was observed in a study of OX40 agonist ivuxolimab in advanced cancers. Study summary: In this cohort, patients received ivuxolimab, an agonistic anti-OX40 (CD134) antibody. Administration of intravenous ivuxolimab to patients occurred every 2 weeks at 0.01 to 10 mg/kg. The group had a mean age of about 64 years, ranged from about 20 to 80, and was around 86% male.

Sequenced by immunoSEQ multiplex PCR; TCRdb stores in-frame clones only, minus some. Of 9,000 to 15,000 clones in the sample, around 87% are singletons; the top ten hold around half. Study-level findings and limits: The study observed clonal expansion of CD4+ and CD8+ blood T cells by week 6 at 0.1 to 3.0 mg/kg.

The CDR3 loop spans 16 amino acids. Germline V gene sequence: CDR1 MNHEY, CDR2 SVGAGI. The germline V and J ends were trimmed by 4 bases and 0 bases, with 14 bases remaining between them. Notes on this clone: Its antigen is unidentified.

The specimen comprised CD4+ or CD8+ T cells sorted from blood, sampled in a trial of the OX40 agonist ivuxolimab. The source is an adult with an advanced solid tumor such as melanoma, head and neck, liver or kidney cancer. J is TRBJ2-3 and V is TRBV6-5, with D tentatively TRBD2 (6 bases). The DNA for the CDR3 is TGTGCCAGCAGTTGGATACAGACTAGGAGCACAGATACGCAGTATTTT. Its protein product is CASSWIQTRSTDTQYF.